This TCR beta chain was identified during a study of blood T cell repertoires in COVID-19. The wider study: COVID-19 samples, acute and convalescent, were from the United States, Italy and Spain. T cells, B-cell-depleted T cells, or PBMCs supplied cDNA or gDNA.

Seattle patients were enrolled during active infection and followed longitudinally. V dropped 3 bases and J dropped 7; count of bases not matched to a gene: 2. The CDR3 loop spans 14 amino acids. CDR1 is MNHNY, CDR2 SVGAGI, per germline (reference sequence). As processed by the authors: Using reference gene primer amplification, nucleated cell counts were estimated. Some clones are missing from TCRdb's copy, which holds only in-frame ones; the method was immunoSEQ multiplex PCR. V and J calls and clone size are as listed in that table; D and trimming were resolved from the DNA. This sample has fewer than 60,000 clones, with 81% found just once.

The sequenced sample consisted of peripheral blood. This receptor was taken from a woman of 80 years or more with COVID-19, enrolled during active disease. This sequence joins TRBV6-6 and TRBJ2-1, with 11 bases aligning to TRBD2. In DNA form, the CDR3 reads TGTGCCAGCAGTTATTCTAGCGGGAGGAATGAGCAGTTCTTC. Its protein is CASSYSSGRNEQFF.